The clone carrying this TCR beta chain was counted between two and nine times. How the authors handled the data: Scientists estimated how many nucleated cells there were by amplifying reference gene primers. The assay was immunoSEQ multiplex PCR, and TCRdb's table has in-frame clones only and misses some. V, J and clone size are those of that table, while D and trimming were read from the DNA. The sample holds under 150,000 clones; about 87% are singletons and the top ten take roughly 4.3%. This record belongs to a study of blood T cell repertoires in COVID-19. Study details: Spain, Italy and the United States supplied samples that represented acute and convalescent COVID-19. PBMCs, B-cell-depleted T cells, or T cells provided the cDNA or gDNA that made up the material.

With V trimmed by 11 bases and J by 1 base, 5 bases remained unmatched. This CDR3 is 14 amino acids long. CDR1 SGHVT and CDR2 SQSDAQ come from the germline V gene. The origin of this receptor is a woman between 35 and 50 years old with acute or convalescent COVID-19. This rearrangement joins TRBV7-4 to TRBJ2-6; 7 nucleotides match TRBD1. The material sequenced was peripheral blood. CDR3 in amino acids: CAWDSVSGANVLTF. CDR3 sequence (DNA): TGTGCCTGGGACAGTGTTTCTGGGGCCAACGTCCTGACTTTC.